The 8 T cell receptor beta chains presented below share a single source sample, sequenced in a study of PD-1 blockade in mismatch repair-deficient tumors. TCRdb's table, derived via immunoSEQ multiplex PCR, lists solely in-frame clones and lacks some. Here the sample spans approximately 17,000 clones, around 82% being singletons. The sample was PBMCs, taken less than 25 weeks after starting pembrolizumab. The receptor set was obtained from an adult with mismatch repair-deficient cancer.

The rearrangement uses TRBV21-1 and TRBJ1-5; no check of the table's D call, TRBD1, against the DNA was made. TRBV21-1 is listed as a pseudogene. CDR3 length equals 20 residues. The CDR3 coding sequence is TGTGCCAGCAGCAAACGTCCTGAGACAGGGGCGCCTTACGGAGTTGAGCCCCAGCATTTT. Protein sequence: CASSKRPETGAPYGVEPQHF.

The CDR3 reads CASSQAGINEQFF. The CDR3 DNA is TGTGCCAGCAGCCAAGCGGGGATCAATGAGCAGTTCTTC. The chain is built from TRBV4-2 and TRBJ2-1; a possible D gene is TRBD2 (5 bases). The V gene's germline CDR1 is LGHNA and CDR2 YNFKEQ. The CDR3 runs to 13 residues. With 1 base removed from V and 6 bases from J, the gap between germline ends came to 7 bases.

This rearrangement joins TRBV20-1 to TRBJ2-7; D remains ambiguous. Germline assignment: CDR1 DFQATT and CDR2 SNEGSKA (reference sequence). This CDR3 spans 11 amino acids. V was clipped by 5 bases and J by 2 bases, with 7 bases between them. CDR3: CSAYSPYEQYF. The CDR3 nucleotides read TGCAGTGCTTACAGTCCCTACGAGCAGTACTTC.

CDR3 in amino acids: CASSTGQGADNEQFF. The CDR3 DNA is TGTGCCAGCAGTACAGGACAGGGGGCGGACAATGAGCAGTTCTTC. The chain is built from TRBV7-8 and TRBJ2-1, with TRBD1 identical over 11 bases. V lost 6 bases to trimming and J lost 5 bases; unmatched junction nucleotides: 6. Germline-derived CDR1 and CDR2 are SGHVS and FQNEAQ. The CDR3 extends over 15 amino acids.

V gene TRBV11-2 combines with J gene TRBJ2-1; 12 nucleotides align to TRBD2. This CDR3 contains 16 residues. The V and J ends lost 5 bases and 0 bases, in that order; junction bases with no gene match: 2. Per the germline V gene, CDR1 is SGHAT and CDR2 is FQNNGV. CDR3 bases: TGTGCCAGCAGCCCGACTAGCGGGAGCTCCTACAATGAGCAGTTCTTC. Protein sequence: CASSPTSGSSYNEQFF. Looking up the rest from reference TRBV11-2 and TRBJ2-1 gives the full variable domain: EAGVAQSPRYKIIEKRQSVAFWCNPISGHATLYWYQQILGQGPKLLIQFQNNGVVDDSQLPKDRFSAERLKGVDSTLKIQPAKLEDSAVYLCASSPTSGSSYNEQFFGPGTRLTVL.

This clone was observed a handful of times. The chain carries TRBV6-1 and TRBJ1-5; tentatively, D is TRBD1 (5 bases). V was trimmed by 0 bases and J by 7 bases, leaving 10 bases between them. From germline, CDR1 is MNHNS and CDR2 SASEGT. The CDR3 length is 14 residues. The CDR3 spells CASSEAGSGQPQHF. The CDR3 DNA reads as TGTGCCAGCAGTGAAGCAGGGTCAGGGCAGCCCCAGCATTTT.

The genes are TRBV21-1 and TRBJ2-7; TRBD2 was called by the table and not checked on the DNA. TRBV21-1 is annotated as a pseudogene. There are 15 residues in the CDR3. The CDR3 sequence is CASSLQGGRWDEQYF. The CDR3 DNA follows: TGTGCCAGCAGCTTGCAAGGCGGGAGGTGGGACGAGCAGTACTTC.

V is TRBV12-2 and J is TRBJ2-4; no check of the table's D call, TRBD2, against the DNA was made. TRBV12-2 is a recognized pseudogene. CDR3 size: 14 residues. CDR3 loop: CASRMGDYKNIQYF. The CDR3 DNA is TGTGCAAGTCGCATGGGGGACTATAAAAACATTCAGTACTTC.